The next 24 T cell receptor beta chains were all read from a single sample in a study of control samples from healthy donors and cancer patients. Assay: immunoSEQ multiplex PCR; the TCRdb copy retains only in-frame clones and omits some. Among 170,000 or so clones listed, 90% to 95% were seen once. Sequenced material: blood. The receptors derive from a woman under 30 in good health.

This chain uses TRBV6-5 with TRBJ1-6; 7 nucleotides match TRBD1. J gave up 2 bases and V 6 bases, and 4 bases lay outside the gene matches. In germline, CDR1 is MNHEY, CDR2 SVGAGI. The CDR3 runs to 15 residues. CDR3 nucleotide sequence: TGTGCCAGCAGCCTCGGGACAGCCTATAATTCACCCCTCCACTTT. It encodes CASSLGTAYNSPLHF.

The chain employs TRBV6-6 and TRBJ2-7, with TRBD1 matching over 8 bases. This CDR3 comprises 14 residues. CDR1 and CDR2 from the germline V gene are MNHNY and SVGAGI (reference sequence). The V segment lost 5 bases and the J segment 5 bases; nucleotides outside the gene matches: 8. The CDR3 is CASSPRTGRDEQYF. CDR3 coding DNA: TGTGCCAGCAGTCCTAGGACAGGGAGAGACGAGCAGTACTTC.

The V call is TRBV20-1, the J call TRBJ1-1; D is undetermined. The CDR3 is made up of 11 amino acids. V lost 3 bases and J 8 bases, leaving 10 bases between the germline ends. Germline values: CDR1 DFQATT, CDR2 SNEGSKA (reference sequence). CDR3 sequence reads: CSASVSREAFF. DNA of the CDR3: TGCAGTGCTAGCGTTTCCAGAGAAGCTTTCTTT.

The V and J genes are TRBV24-1 and TRBJ2-5, with TRBD2 matching 8 bases. This CDR3 has 14 residues. Per germline, CDR1 KGHDR and CDR2 SFDVKD. Trimming cost V 4 bases and J 5 bases; bases outside gene matches: 5. The CDR3 region is CATSEHGRVETQYF. DNA of the CDR3: TGTGCCACCAGTGAGCACGGGAGGGTGGAGACCCAGTACTTC.

V usage is TRBV4-3 and J usage is TRBJ2-3; D gene uncertain. Germline CDR1 LGHNA, CDR2 YSLEER. The CDR3 runs to 13 residues. Trimming removed 0 bases from V and 4 bases from J, with 5 bases in between. The CDR3 DNA follows: TGCGCCAGCAGCCAAGACTGGGCAGATACGCAGTATTTT. Protein sequence: CASSQDWADTQYF.

This chain connects TRBV27 to TRBJ1-2, with D possibly being TRBD1 (6 bases). Trimming removed 8 bases at V and 4 bases at J, with 20 bases between. The CDR3 has 15 residues. The germline gives CDR1 MNHEY, CDR2 SMNVEV (reference sequence). This CDR3 is CASRSAGKGGYGYTF. Written as DNA, the CDR3 is TGTGCCAGCCGTTCTGCAGGGAAAGGGGGCTATGGCTACACCTTC.

A word on this clone: At one end the junction does not follow the germline gene, possibly because of a read error. The chain links TRBV28 to TRBJ1-2; maybe TRBD1 (5 bases). Germline values: CDR1 MDHEN, CDR2 SYDVKM. This CDR3 has 11 residues. The CDR3 is CASTREAQGSF. CDR3 DNA: TGTGCCAGCACCCGGGAGGCCCAGGGTAGCTTC.

The genes are TRBV11-2 and TRBJ1-4; a weak D match, TRBD1 (6 bases). Deletions cut 5 bases from V and 10 bases from J, with 20 bases between. The CDR3 runs 15 residues. CDR1 is SGHAT and CDR2 is FQNNGV in the germline V gene. CDR3 region: CASSDYRDGPPKLFF. CDR3 bases: TGTGCCAGCAGCGACTACAGGGACGGGCCCCCAAAACTGTTTTTT.

This sequence joins TRBV14 and TRBJ2-3; D call uncertain. Germline CDR1 reads SGHDN; CDR2 reads FVKESK. The V gene lost 4 bases and the J gene lost 4 bases, with 9 bases spanning the gap. CDR3 length: 13 residues. CDR3 in DNA: TGTGCCAGCAGCCTAACCCTGGCAGATACGCAGTATTTT. It is translated as CASSLTLADTQYF.

This clone was seen more than once but under ten times. This rearrangement joins TRBV7-9 to TRBJ2-7; tentatively, D is TRBD1 (5 bases). The CDR3 consists of 14 residues. The germline gives CDR1 SEHNR, CDR2 FQNEAQ (reference sequence). The ends were cut back, 1 base at V and 2 bases at J, with 9 bases in the middle. CDR3 loop: CASSLGQQTYEQYF. The CDR3 nucleotides are TGTGCCAGCAGCTTAGGACAGCAGACCTACGAGCAGTACTTC. The full variable domain, completed using reference TRBV7-9 and TRBJ2-7, is DTGVSQNPRHKITKRGQNVTFRCDPISEHNRLYWYRQTLGQGPEFLTYFQNEAQLEKSRLLSDRFSAERPKGSFSTLEIQRTEQGDSAMYLCASSLGQQTYEQYFGPGTRLTVT.

The genes are TRBV5-5 and TRBJ1-2; 7 positions match TRBD1. CDR1 is SGHKS and CDR2 is YYEKEE in the germline V gene (reference sequence). This CDR3 has 14 residues. J was trimmed by 4 bases and V by 4 bases; bases with no gene match: 7. The CDR3 here is CASSPEGTAYGYTF. CDR3 DNA: TGTGCCAGCAGCCCGGAGGGGACAGCCTATGGCTACACCTTC.

The rearrangement joins TRBV2 to TRBJ1-5, with 8 bases identical to TRBD1. This CDR3 has 12 residues. CDR1 SNHLY and CDR2 FYNNEI come from the germline V gene. V gave up 6 bases and J gave up 9 bases; unmatched junction bases: 4. CDR3 DNA sequence: TGTGCCAGCAGACAGGGGGTCGGGCCCCAGCATTTT. The encoded protein is CASRQGVGPQHF. Drawing the rest from reference TRBV2 and TRBJ1-5, the complete variable domain is EPEVTQTPSHQVTQMGQEVILRCVPISNHLYFYWYRQILGQKVEFLVSFYNNEISEKSEIFDDQFSVERPDGSNFTLKIRSTKLEDSAMYFCASRQGVGPQHFGDGTRLSIL.

This clone was detected once. J is TRBJ2-3 and V is TRBV6-4; D is uncertain. The length of the CDR3 is 14 residues. Trimming stripped 2 bases from V and 1 base from J, with 7 bases between. From germline, CDR1 is MRHNA and CDR2 SNTAGT. CDR3 nucleotide sequence: TGTGCCAGCAGTGACAGGGTGGGCACAGATACGCAGTATTTT. Encoded protein: CASSDRVGTDTQYF.

The chain employs TRBV6-5 and TRBJ1-2; a weak D match, TRBD1 (5 bases). Germline-derived CDR1 and CDR2 are MNHEY and SVGAGI. With 4 bases removed from V and 8 bases from J, the gap between germline ends came to 17 bases. The CDR3 length is 14 residues. The CDR3 is CASSWSRDVGGYTF. In DNA, the CDR3 is TGTGCCAGCAGTTGGTCCCGGGACGTAGGAGGCTACACCTTC.

The rearrangement links TRBV28 to TRBJ2-2, with D possibly being TRBD1 (7 bases). V lost 7 bases, J lost 5 bases, and 11 bases lay in between. The CDR3 has 13 amino acids. CDR1 is MDHEN, CDR2 SYDVKM, per germline. CDR3 protein: CASTRGRTGELFF. In DNA form, the CDR3 reads TGTGCCAGCACCAGGGGGAGGACCGGGGAGCTGTTTTTT. The entire variable domain, with the rest obtained from reference TRBV28 and TRBJ2-2, is as follows: DVKVTQSSRYLVKRTGEKVFLECVQDMDHENMFWYRQDPGLGLRLIYFSYDVKMKEKGDIPEGYSVSREKKERFSLILESASTNQTSMYLCASTRGRTGELFFGEGSRLTVL.

This chain joins TRBV5-1 and TRBJ2-2; unclear D gene. CDR3 length: 14 amino acids. Germline V CDR1 and CDR2: SGHRS, YFSETQ. Trimming pared 4 bases from V and 7 bases from J, leaving 14 bases between. The DNA of the CDR3 is TGCGCCAGCAGCCCTACAACGCAGTACGGGGAGCTGTTTTTT. Translated, it gives CASSPTTQYGELFF. Full variable domain (outside the CDR3, taken from reference TRBV5-1 and TRBJ2-2): KAGVTQTPRYLIKTRGQQVTLSCSPISGHRSVSWYQQTPGQGLQFLFEYFSETQRNKGNFPGRFSGRQFSNSRSEMNVSTLELGDSALYLCASSPTTQYGELFFGEGSRLTVL.

The J gene is TRBJ2-3, the V gene TRBV10-3; 10 nucleotides agree with TRBD2. With 5 bases clipped from V and 5 bases from J, the junction kept 10 bases outside the gene matches. Germline V gene lookup returns CDR1 ENHRY and CDR2 SYGVKD. This CDR3 region has 16 residues. The CDR3 coding sequence is TGTGCCATCAGTCTAGGAAGCGGGGGGGCAGGAGATACGCAGTATTTT. Amino acid sequence: CAISLGSGGAGDTQYF.

V and J are TRBV27 and TRBJ2-1; 9 nucleotides align to TRBD2. Germline trimming cut 7 bases from V and 6 bases from J; bases unmatched to any gene: 10. Germline CDR1 reads MNHEY; CDR2 reads SMNVEV (reference sequence). The CDR3 runs to 15 residues. Written as DNA, the CDR3 is TGTGCCAGCATCTTTCTAGCGGGATACTGCAATGAGCAGTTCTTC. This translates into CASIFLAGYCNEQFF.

The rearrangement joins TRBV6-5 to TRBJ2-7, with D possibly TRBD1 on 6 matching bases. The CDR3 sequence is 12 residues long. V dropped 4 bases and J dropped 4 bases, with 8 bases sitting between them. The germline gives CDR1 MNHEY, CDR2 SVGAGI. This chain's CDR3 is CASSSRGYEQYF. Here the CDR3 DNA reads TGTGCCAGCAGTTCCAGGGGTTACGAGCAGTACTTC.

This chain links TRBV2 with TRBJ2-6; the D gene is possibly TRBD2 (7 bases). The CDR3 runs 17 residues. Germline V lookup: CDR1 SNHLY, CDR2 FYNNEI. V was cut by 1 base and J by 3 bases, with 13 bases left in between. The DNA of the CDR3 is TGTGCCAGCAGTGAAGTGGGGGGGCCTATTGGGGCCAACGTCCTGACTTTC. Translated: CASSEVGGPIGANVLTF.

This clone was detected only once. The chain couples TRBV3-1 (or the pseudogene TRBV3-2) to TRBJ1-1; weak D call: TRBD1 (6 bases). Germline V CDR1 and CDR2: LGHDT, YNNKEL (reference sequence). Trimming took off 6 bases at V and 5 bases at J, with 19 bases between the two ends. This CDR3 contains 15 residues. The CDR3 region is CASSRTGTRGTEAFF. The CDR3 DNA is TGTGCCAGCAGTCGAACCGGGACAAGGGGGACTGAAGCTTTCTTT.

The chain couples TRBV7-9 to TRBJ1-5; 11 bases fit TRBD1. This CDR3 has 16 amino acids. CDR1 SEHNR and CDR2 FQNEAQ come from the germline V gene (reference sequence). With V trimmed by 3 bases and J by 3 bases, 4 bases remained unmatched. The CDR3 region is CASSFWDRGNNQPQHF. Written as DNA, the CDR3 is TGTGCCAGCAGCTTTTGGGACAGGGGGAACAATCAGCCCCAGCATTTT.

This clone was observed once. This chain joins TRBV19 and TRBJ1-6; a possible D gene is TRBD1 (5 bases). V dropped 6 bases and J dropped 10 bases, with 16 bases sitting between them. CDR1 is LNHDA, CDR2 SQIVND, per germline (reference sequence). There are 14 residues in the CDR3. The CDR3 spells CASRTGTSGSPLHF. Here the CDR3 DNA reads TGTGCCAGTAGGACCGGGACTTCGGGGTCACCCCTCCACTTT. Full variable domain (remainder filled in from reference TRBV19 and TRBJ1-6): DGGITQSPKYLFRKEGQNVTLSCEQNLNHDAMYWYRQDPGQGLRLIYYSQIVNDFQKGDIAEGYSVSREKKESFPLTVTSAQKNPTAFYLCASRTGTSGSPLHFGNGTRLTVT.

This clone was seen more than once but under ten times. This chain connects TRBV7-3 to TRBJ1-3; D perhaps matches TRBD1 (5 bases). Deletions cut 5 bases from V and 3 bases from J, with 11 bases between. Germline V CDR1 and CDR2: SGHTA, FQGTGA. This CDR3 has 14 amino acids. CDR3 protein: CASSRDAFGNTIYF. The DNA for the CDR3 is TGTGCCAGCAGCCGGGACGCGTTTGGAAACACCATATATTTT.